A single sample gave rise to the 3 T cell receptor beta chains below, sequenced in a study of regulatory T cells in long-lasting Graves disease. Documented time point: newly diagnosed GD, antithyroid drugs for less than 3 months. PBMC-extracted RNA yielded the TCR library. For TCR beta, libraries came from iRepertoire HTBI primers and Arm-PCR of CDR3 regions. TCRdb re-derived calls from the multiplex PCR reads in MiXCR, one entry per CDR3 protein. The sample includes 400,000 to 550,000 distinct CDR3 sequences, roughly 17% seen only once; the top ten take 23%. These sequences were also reported in another study, on T cells in Graves' hyperthyroidism and ophthalmopathy.

The starting material was peripheral blood mononuclear cells (PBMCs), obtained at new diagnosis, from a patient treated with antithyroid drugs. These receptors came from a woman between 18 and 29 years old with Graves disease.

J is TRBJ2-1 and V is TRBV7-8; 8 nucleotides align to TRBD2. CDR3 size: 14 residues. J gave up 8 bases and V 5 bases, and 8 bases lay outside the gene matches. In germline, CDR1 is SGHVS, CDR2 FQNEAQ. The CDR3 protein is CASSQGLAADEQFF. The CDR3 nucleotides are TGTGCCAGCAGCCAAGGACTAGCCGCCGATGAGCAGTTCTTC. Complete variable domain (other parts from reference TRBV7-8 and TRBJ2-1): GAGVSQSPRYKVAKRGQDVALRCDPISGHVSLFWYQQALGQGPEFLTYFQNEAQLDKSGLPSDRFFAERPEGSVSTLKIQRTQQEDSAVYLCASSQGLAADEQFFGPGTRLTVL.

There are many counts of this clonotype. The chain combines TRBV20-1 with TRBJ2-7; tentatively, D is TRBD1 or TRBD2 (5 bases each). The CDR3 loop spans 12 amino acids. Germline lookup yields CDR1 DFQATT and CDR2 SNEGSKA (reference sequence). Trimming stripped 6 bases from V and 9 bases from J, with 18 bases between. The CDR3 nucleotides are TGCAGTGCCCCGAGGGGCGCCCGCGGGCAGTACTTC. It translates to CSAPRGARGQYF.

The table lists this clonotype with many counts. The V and J genes are TRBV28 and TRBJ1-2, with no clear D. The CDR3 is made up of 12 amino acids. CDR1 MDHEN and CDR2 SYDVKM come from the germline V gene. V was shortened by 6 bases and J by 7 bases, with 12 bases between the two germline ends. The CDR3 DNA follows: TGTGCCAGCAGGGGCAGGACGTCTGGCTACACCTTC. Translating it yields CASRGRTSGYTF.